This T cell receptor beta chain was documented in a study of vaccination effects on CD4 cells after COVID-19 (dated by TCRdb to the early 2020s). Concerning the study at large: Two doses of either the BNT162b2 or the mRNA-1273 mRNA SARS-CoV-2 vaccine were administered to participants. Pre-vaccine samples were drawn from two convalescent patients 16 days and one week before the first dose, at 142 and 148 days after COVID-19 diagnosis. SARS-CoV-2 spike-specific CD4+ TCR repertoires from before and after mRNA vaccination were compared in COVID-19 convalescent patients and in infection-naive vaccine recipients. The full study included some eleven COVID-19 convalescent patients and several SARS-CoV-2-naive healthy vaccine recipients. The Oncomine TCR Beta short-read assay on an Illumina iSeq 100 was used to sequence cultures from other donors in the study.

In the ViraFEST assay, PBMC were stimulated with viral peptide pools, and antigen-specific CD4+ T cell clonotypes were then identified by expansion using TCR sequencing. After around ten days of culture, CD4+ T cells were isolated with the EasySep CD4+ T cell isolation kit. PCR-confirmed SARS-CoV-2 infection had occurred in convalescent patients between March and December 2020, before the Alpha, Beta and Delta variants emerged in the United States. A few million PBMC per well were cultured with roughly 10 ug/ml peptides in IMDM containing 5% human AB serum, approximately 10 IU/ml IL-2 and gentamicin. On days 3 and 7, half of the culture medium was replaced with fresh IL-2-containing medium. Unless otherwise noted, each peptide stimulation condition was cultured in triplicate wells. Using Ficoll-Paque Plus gradient centrifugation, PBMC were separated from whole blood and then either used fresh or cryopreserved at -140C. Genomic DNA was extracted from cultured CD4+ T cells with the QIAamp micro DNA kit.

This clone was picked up one time. Its antigen is currently not known. Base qualities are not provided; no much larger clone lies one nucleotide away. Findings and caveats that apply to the study as a whole: For convalescent patients, new clones induced by the vaccine made up most of the post-vaccine spike-reactive repertoire, and these new clones were largely distinct from the clones induced by infection. Both infection-induced and vaccine-induced clones contracted markedly at late post-vaccination timepoints, which is consistent with waning T cell responses. The study was limited by a small number of convalescent patients, and early post-infection timepoints were lacking.

Receptor amplification or capture employed the immunoSEQ multiplex PCR assay. DNA from the CD4+ T cells that had been cultured and isolated underwent TCR beta CDR3 sequencing. In the paper's pipeline: Non-productive TCR sequences were discarded, and reads were trimmed to the CDR3 region, with only CDR3s of 7 or more amino acids retained. The MANAFEST web app was used to pick out antigen-specific clonotypes by comparing their expansion in peptide wells with that in reference cultures. Positive clones required FDR<0.05 expansion versus reference and all other wells, odds ratio above 5, and frequency above 0.1% in two replicate wells. Cross-reactive clonotypes were defined as significantly expanded in SARS-CoV-2 spike wells and in at least one common cold coronavirus spike condition. CDR3 similarity was assessed by Levenshtein distance with the stringdist R package, and unrooted trees were built with ape in R 3.6.1. Drawn from immuneACCESS, this table holds only the in-frame rearrangements with V and J called that TCRdb kept. Clones are partly lost; checked studies trace under half to an unresolved V gene and leave the rest unexplained. The V and J calls and clone size were taken over from that table, and D and trimming were inferred from the DNA. This sample comprises 42,000 or so clones, 75% of them detected only once. The top ten clonotypes cover 25% to 30% of the sample.

V was cut back by 6 bases and J by 3 bases, leaving a gap of 6 bases between them. Spanning cysteine to phenylalanine, the CDR3 consists of 11 amino acids. Here the CDR3 DNA is all that survives: 33 bases in frame from base 1. The specimen comprised CD4+ T cells from PBMCs cultured with a peptide pool, sampled before COVID-19 vaccination. The chain joins TRBV12-3 or TRBV12-4 to TRBJ2-7; the D gene is unclear. The TCR was taken from a human donor who had a prior SARS-CoV-2 infection. The CDR3 amino acid sequence is: CASSRNYEQYF. The sequence in DNA is TGTGCCAGCAGCCGAAACTACGAGCAGTACTTC.